Listed here is a single TCR beta chain. Original analysis: The authors estimated nucleated cell counts from reference gene primer amplification. This table comes from immunoSEQ multiplex PCR, and its TCRdb copy is limited to in-frame clones, with some not included. D and trimming come from the DNA, and the V and J calls and clone size come from that table. The data contain 150,000 to 200,000 clones, roughly four fifths of them singletons. The data were obtained in a study of blood T cell repertoires in COVID-19. Across the whole study: Researchers got acute and convalescent COVID-19 samples from the United States, Italy and Spain. T cells, B-cell-depleted T cells, or PBMCs supplied cDNA or gDNA.

CDR3 length equals 14 residues. Germline CDR1 SGHDN, CDR2 FVKESK. Trimming shortened V by 4 bases and J by 3 bases, and 13 bases separated the two germline ends. This receptor was taken from a human donor in a cohort sampled during active COVID-19. The chain is built from TRBV14 and TRBJ2-7, with unresolved D. The sequenced material came from peripheral blood. The CDR3 reads CASSPAGSYYEQYF. The CDR3 DNA reads as TGTGCCAGCAGCCCAGCCGGGTCTTACTACGAGCAGTACTTC.